Below are 32 T cell receptor beta chains sequenced from a single sample in a study of CD8 T cells in ankylosing spondylitis. Study findings and constraints: Typical of ankylosing spondylitis blood, it appeared, was a TCR beta motif of eight highly homologous variants.

Each CDR3 protein is one row after TCRdb ran MiXCR on the 5' RACE reads. The repertoire holds approximately 500,000 distinct CDR3 sequences, 9.5% to 15% seen once, with approximately 7% in the top ten. Their antigen targets remain unknown. The specimen sequenced was blood, either unsorted or a sorted T cell fraction (not recorded which). Receptors were obtained from a male donor with ankylosing spondylitis.

The rearrangement joins TRBV12-3 or TRBV12-4 to TRBJ2-7; D not certain. V lost 3 bases and J lost 5, with 8 bases in between. The CDR3 length is 12 residues. The CDR3 DNA is TGTGCCAGCAGTTTTTTACCGGACGAGCAGTACTTC. Amino acids: CASSFLPDEQYF.

V gene TRBV20-1 combines with J gene TRBJ1-5; D is possibly TRBD1 (6 bases). V lost 3 bases, J lost 3 bases, and 21 bases lay in between. CDR1 is DFQATT, CDR2 SNEGSKA, per germline (reference sequence). The CDR3 runs to 17 residues. The DNA of the CDR3 is TGCAGTGCTAGTAGGCCCCCCGACCAGGGGTTCAATCAGCCCCAGCATTTT. This codes for CSASRPPDQGFNQPQHF.

This clonotype was counted only a few times. This sequence joins TRBV24-1 and TRBJ2-3; 9 nucleotides line up with TRBD1. Unmatched junction bases numbered 11, after V lost 5 bases and J lost 6 bases. Germline assignment: CDR1 KGHDR and CDR2 SFDVKD. The CDR3 sequence is 16 residues long. The chain's CDR3 is CATSAWGQGGEDTQYF. CDR3 sequence (DNA): TGTGCCACCAGTGCCTGGGGACAGGGCGGGGAGGATACGCAGTATTTT.

This clonotype was picked up a small number of times. The chain combines TRBV28 with TRBJ2-1, with 8 bases aligning to TRBD2. The junction had 11 bases not matched to a gene; V was cut back by 7 bases and J by 6 bases. Germline CDR1 reads MDHEN; CDR2 reads SYDVKM. This CDR3 region has 15 residues. CDR3 DNA: TGTGCCAGCACCCTCAGGCGGGAGGTTGTCAATGAGCAGTTCTTC. Translation gives CASTLRREVVNEQFF.

The CDR3 loop is CASGAWAPDGYTF. CDR3 sequence (DNA): TGTGCCAGCGGGGCGTGGGCCCCAGATGGCTACACCTTC. This chain connects TRBV12-3 or TRBV12-4 to TRBJ1-2; tentatively, D is TRBD1 (5 bases). V lost 8 bases and J lost 6, with 16 bases in between. The CDR3 is 13 amino acids.

This chain joins TRBV7-9 and TRBJ1-1; D is undetermined. Germline V gene lookup returns CDR1 SEHNR and CDR2 FQNEAQ (reference sequence). V was shortened by 6 bases and J by 4 bases, with 12 bases between the two germline ends. This CDR3 has 13 residues. The CDR3 here is CASSSSWGTEAFF. DNA for the CDR3: TGTGCCAGCAGTTCGAGCTGGGGCACTGAAGCTTTCTTT.

This clonotype was counted between two and nine times. This chain uses TRBV3-1 with TRBJ2-6, with D unresolved. The germline CDR1 and CDR2 sequences are LGHDT and YNNKEL (reference sequence). V gave up 7 bases and J gave up 4 bases, with 11 bases separating them. The CDR3 loop spans 14 amino acids. The CDR3 nucleotides are TGTGCCAGCACGAGCCAGGCGGGGGCCAACGTCCTGACTTTC. Its translation: CASTSQAGANVLTF.

This sequence joins TRBV3-1 and TRBJ1-1, with a possible D match to TRBD1 (6 bases). V shed 5 bases and J shed 1 base, with 17 bases lying between them. The germline V gene encodes CDR1 LGHDT and CDR2 YNNKEL (reference sequence). This CDR3 is 16 amino acids long. The CDR3 protein is CASSKGGVRGNTEAFF. In DNA form, the CDR3 reads TGTGCCAGCAGCAAAGGGGGAGTCAGAGGGAACACTGAAGCTTTCTTT.

In this sample, this clonotype turned up a few times. V usage is TRBV28 and J usage is TRBJ2-1, with D possibly being TRBD2 (5 bases). The germline gives CDR1 MDHEN, CDR2 SYDVKM. The V end was cut by 1 base, the J end by 6 bases, with 7 bases between. The CDR3 length is 13 residues. CDR3 nucleotides: TGTGCCAGCAGTTTATCCGGGATCAATGAGCAGTTCTTC. Translating it yields CASSLSGINEQFF.

This clonotype was counted only a few times. This rearrangement joins TRBV10-1 to TRBJ2-3; 8 bases line up with TRBD2. CDR1 is WNHNN, CDR2 SYGVQD, per germline (reference sequence). The CDR3 contains 17 residues. Trimming at V came to 2 bases and at J to 6 bases, leaving 13 bases not matched to a gene. This chain's CDR3 is CASSEGSSGNFPDTQYF. The CDR3 region has the DNA TGCGCCAGCAGTGAGGGGAGTAGCGGGAATTTCCCCGATACGCAGTATTTT.

In its sample, this clonotype was seen many times. The V and J genes are TRBV3-1 and TRBJ2-2, with D possibly being TRBD2 (5 bases). Trimming cost V 6 bases and J 4 bases, with 18 bases left between them. Germline lookup yields CDR1 LGHDT and CDR2 YNNKEL (reference sequence). The CDR3 loop spans 16 amino acids. The CDR3 reads CASRPMPSAGTGELFF. The CDR3 DNA reads as TGTGCCAGCAGACCAATGCCCAGCGCGGGCACCGGGGAGCTGTTTTTT.

The chain carries TRBV27 and TRBJ2-2; D perhaps matches TRBD2 (6 bases). Deletions cut 2 bases from V and 0 bases from J, with 7 bases between. CDR3 length equals 15 residues. Germline CDR1 is MNHEY and CDR2 is SMNVEV (reference sequence). The CDR3 region has the DNA TGTGCCAGCAGTTTAACTAGCTCGAACACCGGGGAGCTGTTTTTT. Translating gives CASSLTSSNTGELFF.

CDR3 sequence: CASSLDPSSTDTQYF. CDR3 DNA: TGTGCCAGCAGCTTAGACCCTTCTAGCACAGATACGCAGTATTTT. The chain carries TRBV7-9 and TRBJ2-3, with D unresolved. The V end was cut by 1 base, the J end by 0 bases, with 8 bases between. This CDR3 has 15 residues. Germline V gene lookup returns CDR1 SEHNR and CDR2 FQNEAQ (reference sequence).

This clonotype was picked up a small number of times. The chain employs TRBV18 and TRBJ1-2, with TRBD1 matching over 10 bases. This CDR3 is 16 amino acids long. The germline V gene has CDR1 KGHSH and CDR2 LQKENI. V was pared by 1 base and J by 3 bases, with 5 bases of the junction left unmatched. CDR3 nucleotides: TGTGCCAGCTCACCACTAGGGACAGGGGACGACTATGGCTACACCTTC. It specifies CASSPLGTGDDYGYTF. The whole variable domain, remainder taken from reference TRBV18 and TRBJ1-2, is NAGVMQNPRHLVRRRGQEARLRCSPMKGHSHVYWYRQLPEEGLKFMVYLQKENIIDESGMPKERFSAEFPKEGPSILRIQQVVRGDSAAYFCASSPLGTGDDYGYTFGSGTRLTVV.

This clonotype was observed a handful of times. V and J are TRBV7-9 and TRBJ1-6, with no clear D. The CDR3 is 16 amino acids. Germline V lookup: CDR1 SEHNR, CDR2 FQNEAQ (reference sequence). The germline V and J ends were trimmed by 5 bases and 2 bases, with 13 bases remaining between them. Here the CDR3 reads CASSRRDGPYNSPLHF. The CDR3 nucleotides read TGTGCCAGCAGCCGCAGAGACGGCCCCTATAATTCACCCCTCCACTTT.

This sequence joins TRBV20-1 and TRBJ1-1; perhaps TRBD1 as D (6 bases). The germline V and J ends were trimmed by 2 bases and 3 bases, with 16 bases remaining between them. The CDR3 is 15 amino acids. Germline V gene data show CDR1 as DFQATT and CDR2 as SNEGSKA (reference sequence). The CDR3 DNA follows: TGCAGTGCTAGACTTGCGGGGGGCGGGGACACTGAAGCTTTCTTT. It specifies CSARLAGGGDTEAFF.

This clonotype has a count of ten or more. The chain links TRBV3-1 to TRBJ2-7; 7 bases fit TRBD2. V gave up 4 bases and J gave up 6 bases; unmatched junction bases: 9. Looked up from germline, CDR1 is LGHDT and CDR2 is YNNKEL (reference sequence). CDR3 length equals 14 residues. The CDR3 DNA is TGTGCCAGCAGCCTACTCACGGGGGGTAGCGAGCAGTACTTC. It yields the protein CASSLLTGGSEQYF.

J is TRBJ2-7 and V is TRBV29-1, with D perhaps TRBD1 or TRBD2 (5 bases each). CDR1 is SQVTM, CDR2 ANQGSEA, per germline. The CDR3 is 12 amino acids. With 7 bases removed from V and 0 bases from J, the gap between germline ends came to 10 bases. CDR3 in DNA: TGCAGCGCTGAGGGGAGCTCCTACGAGCAGTACTTC. It encodes CSAEGSSYEQYF.

The V and J genes are TRBV12-3 or TRBV12-4 and TRBJ2-6; D is ambiguous. This CDR3 has 14 residues. The germline V and J ends were trimmed by 8 bases and 4 bases, with 12 bases remaining between them. In DNA form, the CDR3 reads TGTGCCAGCGGTAAGTCCCTCGGGGCCAACGTCCTGACTTTC. It codes for CASGKSLGANVLTF.

The V and J genes are TRBV20-1 and TRBJ1-1; the D is unclear. V lost 0 bases and J 0 bases, leaving 11 bases between the germline ends. The length of the CDR3 is 15 residues. Germline CDR1 is DFQATT and CDR2 is SNEGSKA (reference sequence). The chain's CDR3 is CSARDGETLNTEAFF. In DNA form, the CDR3 reads TGCAGTGCTAGAGATGGTGAGACACTGAACACTGAAGCTTTCTTT.

This clonotype was recorded a few times. The chain carries TRBV20-1 and TRBJ2-3, with 7 bases lining up with TRBD2. V was clipped by 5 bases and J by 6 bases; unmatched bases: 14. CDR3 size: 15 residues. CDR1 is DFQATT and CDR2 is SNEGSKA in the germline V gene (reference sequence). CDR3 loop: CSALGRDPIVDTQYF. The CDR3 coding sequence is TGCAGTGCTCTAGGGAGGGACCCCATCGTGGATACGCAGTATTTT.

This clonotype was seen only a few times. The V and J genes are TRBV7-8 and TRBJ2-5, with D possibly being TRBD1 (6 bases). CDR1 SGHVS and CDR2 FQNEAQ come from the germline V gene. Trimming left V 5 bases short and J 2 bases short, with 15 bases between. The CDR3 is 15 residues long. The CDR3 reads CASSVTQGPQETQYF. In DNA, the CDR3 is TGTGCCAGCAGCGTAACGCAGGGGCCTCAAGAGACCCAGTACTTC.

The rearrangement uses TRBV3-1 and TRBJ1-2; TRBD1 matches at 9 bases. Trimming at V came to 4 bases and at J to 5 bases, leaving 8 bases not matched to a gene. The CDR3 totals 15 residues. Per germline, CDR1 LGHDT and CDR2 YNNKEL (reference sequence). The CDR3 protein is CASSPGTGLTYGYTF. CDR3 in DNA: TGTGCCAGCAGCCCAGGGACAGGGTTAACTTATGGCTACACCTTC. Combining the CDR3 with reference TRBV3-1 and TRBJ1-2 gives the whole variable domain DTAVSQTPKYLVTQMGNDKSIKCEQNLGHDTMYWYKQDSKKFLKIMFSYNNKELIINETVPNRFSPKSPDKAHLNLHINSLELGDSAVYFCASSPGTGLTYGYTFGSGTRLTVV.

The chain carries TRBV30 and TRBJ1-1; possible D gene TRBD1, 6 bases. Per germline, CDR1 GTSNPN and CDR2 SVGIG (reference sequence). This CDR3 has 15 amino acids. V dropped 1 base and J dropped 0 bases, with 12 bases sitting between them. DNA of the CDR3: TGTGCCTGGAGTGGGATACAGGGACTGAACACTGAAGCTTTCTTT. It yields the protein CAWSGIQGLNTEAFF.

This clonotype occurred many times. This chain links TRBV20-1 with TRBJ1-1; D may be TRBD1 (5 bases). CDR1 and CDR2 (germline): DFQATT, SNEGSKA (reference sequence). Between the trimmed V and J ends, which lost 6 bases and 0 bases, there was a span of 11 bases. The CDR3 runs 13 residues. DNA for the CDR3: TGCAGTGCGCCAGGGACGGTGAACACTGAAGCTTTCTTT. Amino acids: CSAPGTVNTEAFF.

The chain joins TRBV7-9 to TRBJ1-5; D is perhaps TRBD1 (5 bases). V was clipped by 4 bases and J by 4 bases, with 14 bases between them. The germline V gene has CDR1 SEHNR and CDR2 FQNEAQ (reference sequence). The CDR3 is 15 amino acids. The CDR3 DNA follows: TGTGCCAGCAGCTCAGCGGGCAGGGCTAATCAGCCCCAGCATTTT. Its protein product is CASSSAGRANQPQHF.

This clonotype was seen a handful of times. The V gene is TRBV2, the J gene TRBJ2-1; either TRBD1 or TRBD2 may supply D (5 bases each). The V gene lost 8 bases and the J gene lost 8 bases, with 13 bases spanning the gap. CDR3 size: 12 residues. The germline gives CDR1 SNHLY, CDR2 FYNNEI. The CDR3 sequence is CASDEGPDEQFF. In DNA, the CDR3 is TGTGCCAGCGACGAGGGGCCAGATGAGCAGTTCTTC.

This chain connects TRBV7-6 to TRBJ2-7; 13 bases fit TRBD2. With V trimmed by 4 bases and J by 5 bases, 14 bases remained unmatched. There are 18 residues in the CDR3. Germline CDR1 is SGHVS and CDR2 is FNYEAQ. The CDR3 region is CASSSSPIGLAGDDEQYF. In nucleotides, the CDR3 is TGTGCCAGCAGCTCCTCCCCAATAGGACTAGCGGGAGACGACGAGCAGTACTTC.

The chain recombines TRBV15 with TRBJ1-6; D call uncertain. Germline-derived CDR1 and CDR2 are LNHNV and YYDKDF (reference sequence). Trimming shortened V by 1 base and J by 7 bases, and 11 bases separated the two germline ends. The CDR3 is made up of 15 amino acids. This CDR3 is CATSRGASNNSPLHF. CDR3 bases: TGTGCCACCAGCAGAGGGGCCAGCAACAATTCACCCCTCCACTTT.

This clonotype has a handful of counts. At one end the junction does not follow the germline gene, possibly because of a read error. The chain links TRBV27 to TRBJ2-1; TRBD2 aligns across 14 bases. This CDR3 comprises 12 residues. Germline lookup yields CDR1 MNHEY and CDR2 SMNVEV (reference sequence). The CDR3 nucleotides are TGTGCCAGCACGGGACTAGCGGGAGTTGGAATCTTC. Translation: CASTGLAGVGIF.

This clonotype was counted at least ten times. This chain connects TRBV7-9 to TRBJ1-1, with D uncertain. The CDR3 sequence is 13 residues long. CDR1 and CDR2 from the germline V gene are SEHNR and FQNEAQ (reference sequence). Trimming shortened V by 8 bases and J by 4 bases, and 14 bases separated the two germline ends. CDR3 sequence: CASAYRGGTEAFF. The CDR3 nucleotides are TGTGCCAGCGCCTACCGGGGTGGCACTGAAGCTTTCTTT.

The chain links TRBV15 to TRBJ2-7; a possible D gene is TRBD2 (5 bases). The ends were cut back, 5 bases at V and 3 bases at J, with 14 bases in the middle. CDR1 and CDR2 (germline): LNHNV, YYDKDF (reference sequence). The CDR3 length is 14 residues. In DNA, the CDR3 is TGTGCCACCAGCCCCCGGGAAGGGTTCTACGAGCAGTACTTC. Translated: CATSPREGFYEQYF.